Listed here are 27 T cell receptor beta chains from one sample, sequenced in a study of blood T cell repertoires in COVID-19. TCRdb's copy holds only in-frame clones and misses some; the assay was immunoSEQ multiplex PCR. The sample has about 92,000 clones; about 89% are singletons. Material for sequencing was peripheral blood. The receptors come from a human donor with active COVID-19. The donor label of this sample is uncertain.

This clone was detected once. The chain recombines TRBV7-2 with TRBJ1-2, with no clear D. Between the trimmed V and J ends, which lost 5 bases and 4 bases, there was a span of 17 bases. The CDR3 covers 15 residues. CDR1 and CDR2 (germline): SGHTA, FQGNSA. The CDR3 region is CASSPTPPDTYGYTF. The CDR3 bases are TGTGCCAGCAGCCCAACCCCCCCCGACACCTATGGCTACACCTTC.

V is TRBV10-3 and J is TRBJ2-3, with 9 bases fitting TRBD1. The CDR3 covers 17 residues. Germline loops: CDR1 ENHRY, CDR2 SYGVKD. J lost 3 bases, V lost 7 bases, and 14 bases had no gene match. The CDR3 here is CAIKGPDRGGGTDTQYF. CDR3 nucleotide sequence: TGTGCCATCAAAGGACCGGACAGGGGAGGAGGAACAGATACGCAGTATTTT.

J is TRBJ2-1 and V is TRBV4-3; TRBD1 matches 10 bases. This CDR3 is 17 amino acids long. Germline CDR1 is LGHNA and CDR2 is YSLEER. V gave up 0 bases and J gave up 10 bases; unmatched junction bases: 12. CDR3 bases: TGCGCCAGCAGCCAAGATACCGGGACAGGGGATTACCAGGAGCAGTTCTTC. It encodes CASSQDTGTGDYQEQFF.

V gene TRBV7-2 combines with J gene TRBJ1-2; the D is unclear. CDR3 length equals 14 residues. Trimming removed 1 base from V and 3 bases from J, with 9 bases in between. Germline V lookup: CDR1 SGHTA, CDR2 FQGNSA. The CDR3 sequence is CASSLELIDYGYTF. Written as DNA, the CDR3 is TGTGCCAGCAGCTTAGAGCTGATTGACTATGGCTACACCTTC.

The rearrangement links TRBV5-6 to TRBJ2-5; 12 bases line up with TRBD2. The CDR3 spans 17 residues. Trimming took 2 bases from V and 5 from J; bases not matched to a gene: 10. Germline V gene lookup returns CDR1 SGHDT and CDR2 YYEEEE. The CDR3 sequence is CASSLLAGGLGEETQYF. CDR3 nucleotides: TGTGCCAGCAGCTTACTAGCGGGGGGCCTGGGGGAGGAGACCCAGTACTTC. The variable domain in full, completed from reference TRBV5-6 and TRBJ2-5, reads DAGVTQSPTHLIKTRGQQVTLRCSPKSGHDTVSWYQQALGQGPQFIFQYYEEEERQRGNFPDRFSGHQFPNYSSELNVNALLLGDSALYLCASSLLAGGLGEETQYFGPGTRLLVL.

This chain links TRBV29-1 with TRBJ1-2; 7 bases align to TRBD1. This CDR3 region has 14 residues. V dropped 3 bases and J dropped 3; count of bases not matched to a gene: 7. The germline CDR1 and CDR2 sequences are SQVTM and ANQGSEA. The DNA for the CDR3 is TGCAGCGTTGAGGAGGGGGCCCAAGACTATGGCTACACCTTC. Its translation is CSVEEGAQDYGYTF.

The rearrangement joins TRBV5-4 to TRBJ1-1; 7 bases are shared with TRBD1. The CDR3 is 16 amino acids. V dropped 4 bases and J dropped 5; count of bases not matched to a gene: 14. The germline CDR1 and CDR2 sequences are SGHNT and YYREEE (reference sequence). CDR3 residues: CASSPWGRGRETEAFF. The CDR3 DNA reads TGTGCCAGCAGCCCGTGGGGAAGGGGGCGGGAAACTGAAGCTTTCTTT.

The CDR3 region is CASRDGTGGANSGGYTF. CDR3 coding DNA: TGTGCCAGCAGAGATGGCACAGGGGGCGCAAATAGTGGAGGCTACACCTTC. The chain combines TRBV6-4 with TRBJ1-2, with TRBD1 matching 9 bases. V shed 6 bases, J shed 8 bases, and the junction held 19 bases outside the gene matches. Per the germline V gene, CDR1 is MRHNA and CDR2 is SNTAGT. The CDR3 is made up of 17 amino acids.

The rearrangement uses TRBV19 and TRBJ1-6; 11 bases match TRBD1. The CDR3 is 17 residues long. Germline V lookup: CDR1 LNHDA, CDR2 SQIVND (reference sequence). V lost 4 bases, J lost 8 bases, and 10 bases stayed unmatched. The CDR3 DNA reads as TGTGCCAGTAGTACCACCCCCGGACAGGGGGCTCATTCACCCCTCCACTTT. This gives the protein CASSTTPGQGAHSPLHF.

The V and J genes are TRBV4-2 and TRBJ2-3; 7 nucleotides agree with TRBD2. V was clipped by 0 bases and J by 0 bases; unmatched bases: 15. The CDR3 sequence is 20 residues long. CDR1 is LGHNA and CDR2 is YNFKEQ in the germline V gene. CDR3 in DNA: TGTGCCAGCAGCCAAGATTCGGCGGGGGTCGGTCGGATCAGCACAGATACGCAGTATTTT. Translating it yields CASSQDSAGVGRISTDTQYF.

This rearrangement joins TRBV28 to TRBJ1-1; a possible D gene is TRBD1 (5 bases). V lost 10 bases and J 0 bases, leaving 15 bases between the germline ends. Germline CDR1 and CDR2: MDHEN and SYDVKM. The CDR3 has 14 residues. The CDR3 DNA sequence: TGTGCCACCATCCCGGACATCTTGAACACTGAAGCTTTCTTT. Protein product: CATIPDILNTEAFF.

The chain is built from TRBV29-1 and TRBJ2-1; D is undetermined. The CDR3 is 14 amino acids. Per the germline V gene, CDR1 is SQVTM and CDR2 is ANQGSEA. Trimming stripped 3 bases from V and 6 bases from J, with 15 bases between. The CDR3 bases are TGCAGCGTTGACCCCCTCGGGTTACTCAATGAGCAGTTCTTC. Its translation: CSVDPLGLLNEQFF.

The chain recombines TRBV3-1 (or the pseudogene TRBV3-2) with TRBJ2-7, with 7 nucleotides matching TRBD2. This CDR3 is built from 13 residues. Germline V gives CDR1 LGHDT, CDR2 YNNKEL (reference sequence). J lost 9 bases, V lost 1 base, and 6 bases had no gene match. This chain's CDR3 is CASSQGGGTVQYF. The CDR3 region has the DNA TGTGCCAGCAGCCAAGGGGGGGGTACAGTGCAGTACTTC.

The chain employs TRBV27 and TRBJ2-3; tentative D call: TRBD2 (5 bases). CDR1 and CDR2 from the germline V gene are MNHEY and SMNVEV (reference sequence). The length of the CDR3 is 14 residues. The V gene lost 5 bases and the J gene lost 1 base, with 10 bases spanning the gap. The CDR3 is CASSPRARTDTQYF. The CDR3 nucleotides are TGTGCCAGCAGTCCGCGGGCGCGCACAGATACGCAGTATTTT.

The J gene is TRBJ1-1, the V gene TRBV19; 9 nucleotides line up with TRBD1. Germline V gives CDR1 LNHDA, CDR2 SQIVND (reference sequence). This CDR3 has 16 residues. V trimming: 0 bases; J trimming: 6 bases; junction bases outside the gene matches: 8. DNA for the CDR3: TGTGCCAGTAGTATAGAACCCGGACAGGGGTTCGCTGAAGCTTTCTTT. It translates to CASSIEPGQGFAEAFF.

The J gene is TRBJ2-2, the V gene TRBV6-5, with 10 bases aligning to TRBD1. Germline trimming cut 6 bases from V and 3 bases from J; bases unmatched to any gene: 4. Germline V gives CDR1 MNHEY, CDR2 SVGAGI. This CDR3 is built from 15 residues. CDR3 bases: TGTGCCAGCAGCCCCGGGACAGGGGACACCGGGGAGCTGTTTTTT. Its translation is CASSPGTGDTGELFF.

The J gene is TRBJ2-3, the V gene TRBV9; 12 bases map to TRBD2. Germline assignment: CDR1 SGDLS and CDR2 YYNGEE. There are 16 residues in the CDR3. V dropped 4 bases and J dropped 2; count of bases not matched to a gene: 5. The CDR3 DNA reads as TGTGCCAGCAGCCTAACTAGCGGGGGGATCACAGATACGCAGTATTTT. Translating gives CASSLTSGGITDTQYF.

J is TRBJ2-3 and V is TRBV3-1 (or the pseudogene TRBV3-2); 14 bases agree with TRBD2. This CDR3 comprises 16 residues. V was clipped by 4 bases and J by 8 bases; unmatched bases: 8. CDR1 LGHDT and CDR2 YNNKEL come from the germline V gene (reference sequence). The CDR3 here is CASSPRLAGGPGTQYF. CDR3 in DNA: TGTGCCAGCAGCCCTCGACTAGCGGGGGGGCCTGGTACGCAGTATTTT.

CDR3 DNA sequence: TGTGCCAGCAGCTTTATTTCAGAGACCCAGTACTTC. Its protein product is CASSFISETQYF. This chain links TRBV7-9 with TRBJ2-5; D gene unclear. The CDR3 consists of 12 residues. Trimming took 3 bases from V and 4 from J, leaving 6 bases between them. The V gene's germline CDR1 is SEHNR and CDR2 FQNEAQ (reference sequence).

This chain uses TRBV7-6 with TRBJ2-1, with TRBD2 matching 12 bases. Germline CDR1 reads SGHVS; CDR2 reads FNYEAQ. CDR3 length: 16 residues. The V and J ends lost 4 bases and 7 bases, in that order; junction bases with no gene match: 8. CDR3 protein: CASSSYTSGGINEQFF. The CDR3 coding sequence is TGTGCCAGCAGCTCGTATACTAGCGGGGGGATTAATGAGCAGTTCTTC.

This clone was observed once. The chain combines TRBV18 with TRBJ2-7; 8 bases are shared with TRBD1. The V gene's germline CDR1 is KGHSH and CDR2 LQKENI. V shed 4 bases, J shed 4 bases, and the junction held 6 bases outside the gene matches. The CDR3 sequence is 14 residues long. The CDR3 sequence is CASSRAGGSYEQYF. The CDR3 coding sequence is TGTGCCAGCTCACGGGCAGGGGGCTCATACGAGCAGTACTTC.

The rearrangement joins TRBV5-4 to TRBJ2-7, with D perhaps TRBD1 (6 bases). The CDR3 runs 13 residues. Germline lookup yields CDR1 SGHNT and CDR2 YYREEE (reference sequence). The V gene lost 1 base and the J gene lost 3 bases, with 8 bases spanning the gap. CDR3 region: CASSLIQGYEQYF. The CDR3 DNA follows: TGTGCCAGCAGCTTGATACAGGGCTACGAGCAGTACTTC.

This rearrangement joins TRBV18 to TRBJ1-5; tentative D call: TRBD1 (5 bases). This CDR3 comprises 17 residues. CDR1 KGHSH and CDR2 LQKENI come from the germline V gene. Between the trimmed V and J ends, which lost 2 bases and 0 bases, there was a span of 14 bases. CDR3 DNA: TGTGCCAGCTCACCAGATATGGGGCCCTATAGCAATCAGCCCCAGCATTTT. This encodes CASSPDMGPYSNQPQHF.

The V and J genes are TRBV3-1 (or the pseudogene TRBV3-2) and TRBJ2-3; 11 bases map to TRBD2. J lost 0 bases, V lost 4 bases, and 9 bases had no gene match. The CDR3 has 18 residues. Germline values: CDR1 LGHDT, CDR2 YNNKEL (reference sequence). CDR3: CASSPTSGGETSTDTQYF. Here the CDR3 DNA reads TGTGCCAGCAGCCCAACTAGCGGGGGCGAGACTAGCACAGATACGCAGTATTTT.

The chain has TRBV28 and TRBJ1-2, with 10 bases matching TRBD1. CDR1 is MDHEN and CDR2 is SYDVKM in the germline V gene. After removal of 7 bases from V and 4 bases from J, the junction contained 15 bases not matched to a gene. CDR3 size: 17 residues. CDR3 sequence reads: CASKKGSGTGVFYGYTF. CDR3 nucleotide sequence: TGTGCCAGCAAAAAGGGATCGGGGACAGGGGTGTTCTATGGCTACACCTTC.

J is TRBJ1-1 and V is TRBV5-1, with TRBD1 identical over 8 bases. Germline V gene data show CDR1 as SGHRS and CDR2 as YFSETQ. The CDR3 has 16 amino acids. The V and J ends lost 0 bases and 1 base, in that order; junction bases with no gene match: 5. For the CDR3, the DNA is TGCGCCAGCAGCTTGGTGCCAGGGGGCTCGAACACTGAAGCTTTCTTT. It specifies CASSLVPGGSNTEAFF.

This chain links TRBV7-9 with TRBJ1-1; 8 bases map to TRBD1. V lost 2 bases to trimming and J lost 5 bases; unmatched junction nucleotides: 16. The CDR3 consists of 18 residues. CDR1 is SEHNR, CDR2 FQNEAQ, per germline (reference sequence). CDR3 sequence reads: CASSLLNPGQARTTEAFF. The CDR3 DNA follows: TGTGCCAGCAGCTTACTTAATCCGGGACAGGCCAGGACGACTGAAGCTTTCTTT.